Listed below are T cell receptor beta chains from one sample, sequenced in a study of HIV-infected patients and healthy controls. TCRdb analysed the 5' RACE reads with MiXCR anew, one entry per CDR3 protein. Here the sample spans about 64,000 distinct CDR3 sequences, about 19% being singletons. The sample consisted of CD4+ T cells from blood. The receptor source for this set is a human donor in good health. CDR3s leave out the opening cysteine and the closing phenylalanine or tryptophan.

V gene	CDR3 protein
TRBV28	ASRPSLVEALH
TRBV7-3	ASSPLDRIKNEQF
TRBV5-5	ASTFRDRLNTEAF
TRBV29-1	SVVSPGLDNEQF
TRBV10-2	ATRDTSNYGYT
TRBV20-1	SASQDRGTYEQY
TRBV2	ASSTGQTGNTIY
TRBV6-6	ASSYEGENEQF
TRBV5-1	ASNYGPNTEAF
TRBV5-1	ASSLEGQDNEKLF
TRBV11-2	ASSSLQGQVSSYNEQF
TRBV6-2/TRBV6-3	ASSSDSYSPLH
TRBV11-3	ASSPGGQRYTDTQY
TRBV30	AWSSGVGGYNEQF
TRBV11-2	ASSLGTDYGYT
TRBV18	ASSPVEDTQY
TRBV29-1	SVERLGGYEQF
TRBV2	ASSEHSDGKLF
TRBV18	ASSPPYRGLNTEAF
TRBV7-3	ASSLRGDQPQH
TRBV5-6	ASSTWDRGLQPQH
TRBV7-9	ASTLQGQRGGGEKLF
TRBV11-1	ASSQRSRYEQY
TRBV19	ATSGQGNQPQH
TRBV2	ASTGVQGFSTQY
TRBV29-1	SASRDTNTEAF
TRBV12-3/TRBV12-4	ASSLVRGGSYNEQF
TRBV6-5	ASSSRSPKETQY
TRBV6-1	ASSDPQGGSEAF
TRBV19	ASSIGRQGARTGELF
TRBV7-2	ASSPEGSFNSPLH
TRBV28	ASSHQPWRGSSYNEQF
TRBV11-2	ASSPPGLDTQY
TRBV21-1	ASSKANKVNQPQH
TRBV6-1	ASSPGQFEQF
TRBV12-3/TRBV12-4	ASSLTSGRSTDTQY
TRBV10-3	AISESLDEQY
TRBV29-1	SVPRRGGKSSTDTQY
TRBV20-1	SASPLTSEQF
TRBV2	ASSEPVGADGYT
TRBV10-3	AIRGQGGEQY
TRBV29-1	SVPGLDGNQPQH